This T cell receptor beta chain emerged from a study of shared clonotypes between healthy human individuals. The CDR3 runs to 15 residues. V lost 5 bases, J lost 8 bases, and 12 bases stayed unmatched. The germline CDR1 and CDR2 sequences are MGHRA and YSYEKL. An even split of each subset's genomic DNA across several immunoSEQ plates was performed. Per the authors' pipeline: ImmunoSEQ output lacked quality scores and full-length reads, limiting matched filtering. Data came from immunoSEQ multiplex PCR; TCRdb stores just in-frame clones and leaves some out. V and J calls plus clone size are reproduced from that table; the DNA served to infer D and trimming. The sample consists of about 490,000 clones, about 72% of them appearing once.

The chain uses TRBV4-1 and TRBJ1-2; 9 bases fit TRBD1. This receptor was taken from a woman in her thirties or forties in good health. Some clones in this sample may be carry-over from other donors' samples. Sequences were obtained from PBMCs. As DNA, the CDR3 is TGCGCCAGCAGCGGTACCCGGGGACAGGGAAGGGGCTACACCTTC. It translates to CASSGTRGQGRGYTF.